This T cell receptor (beta chain) appears in the sequencing data of a study of blood T cell repertoires in COVID-19. Study-wide context: Sources were T cells, B-cell-depleted T cells, or PBMCs; the material itself was cDNA or gDNA.

Trimming left V 0 bases short and J 7 bases short, with 16 bases between. This CDR3 spans 16 amino acids. Germline CDR1 reads LGHNA; CDR2 reads YNFKEQ. TCRdb's table, derived via immunoSEQ multiplex PCR, lists solely in-frame clones and lacks some. The sample has a few hundred thousand clones, around 89% seen once. This clone appeared once. This TCR was recovered from a woman aged 25 to 39 who had recovered from COVID-19. Input material: peripheral blood. This rearrangement joins TRBV4-2 to TRBJ1-5; D is unresolved. CDR3 loop: CASSQDATGLGQPQHF. The CDR3 DNA reads TGTGCCAGCAGCCAAGACGCGACCGGACTCGGGCAGCCCCAGCATTTT.